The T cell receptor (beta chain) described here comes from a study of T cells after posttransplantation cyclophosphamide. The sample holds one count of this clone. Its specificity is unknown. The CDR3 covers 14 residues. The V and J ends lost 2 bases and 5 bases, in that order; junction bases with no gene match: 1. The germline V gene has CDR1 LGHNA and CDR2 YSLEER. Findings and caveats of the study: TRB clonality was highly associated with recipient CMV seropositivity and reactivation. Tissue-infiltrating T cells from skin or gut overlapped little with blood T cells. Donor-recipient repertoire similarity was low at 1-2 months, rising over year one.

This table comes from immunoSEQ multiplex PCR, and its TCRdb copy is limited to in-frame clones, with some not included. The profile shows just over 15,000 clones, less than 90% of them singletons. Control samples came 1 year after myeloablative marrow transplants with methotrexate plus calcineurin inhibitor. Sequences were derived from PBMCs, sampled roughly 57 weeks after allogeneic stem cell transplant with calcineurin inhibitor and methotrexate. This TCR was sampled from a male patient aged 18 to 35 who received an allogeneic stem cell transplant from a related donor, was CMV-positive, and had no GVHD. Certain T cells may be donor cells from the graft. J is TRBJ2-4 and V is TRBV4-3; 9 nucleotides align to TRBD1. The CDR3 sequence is CASSQWDRENIQYF. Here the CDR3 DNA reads TGCGCCAGCAGCCAATGGGACAGGGAAAACATTCAGTACTTC.